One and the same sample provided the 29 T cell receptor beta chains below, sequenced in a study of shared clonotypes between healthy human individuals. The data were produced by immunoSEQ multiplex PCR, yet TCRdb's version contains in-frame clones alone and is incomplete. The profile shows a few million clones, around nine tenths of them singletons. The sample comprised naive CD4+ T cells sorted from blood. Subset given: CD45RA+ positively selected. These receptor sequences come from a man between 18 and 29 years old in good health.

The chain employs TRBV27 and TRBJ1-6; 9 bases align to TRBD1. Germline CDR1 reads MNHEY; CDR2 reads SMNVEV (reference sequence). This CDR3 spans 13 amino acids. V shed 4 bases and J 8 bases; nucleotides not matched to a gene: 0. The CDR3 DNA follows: TGTGCCAGCAGTTGGACAGGGGATTCACCCCTCCACTTT. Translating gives CASSWTGDSPLHF.

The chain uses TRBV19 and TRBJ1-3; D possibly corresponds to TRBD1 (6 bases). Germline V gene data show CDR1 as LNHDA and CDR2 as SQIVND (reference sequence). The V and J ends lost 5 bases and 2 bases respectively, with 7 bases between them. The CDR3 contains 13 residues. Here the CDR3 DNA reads TGTGCCAGTAGTGGGACAACTGGAAACACCATATATTTT. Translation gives CASSGTTGNTIYF.

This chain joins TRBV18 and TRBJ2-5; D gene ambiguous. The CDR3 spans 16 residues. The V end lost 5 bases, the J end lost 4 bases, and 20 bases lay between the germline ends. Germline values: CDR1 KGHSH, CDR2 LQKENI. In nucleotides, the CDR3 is TGTGCCAGCTCATCTTCTTCCGTAGGCCCTCGAGAGACCCAGTACTTC. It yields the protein CASSSSSVGPRETQYF.

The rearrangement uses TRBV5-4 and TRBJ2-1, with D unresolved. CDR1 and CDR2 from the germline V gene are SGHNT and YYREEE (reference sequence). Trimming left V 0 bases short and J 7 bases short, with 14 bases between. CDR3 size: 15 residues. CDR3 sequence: CASSLELSFGNEQFF. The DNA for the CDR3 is TGTGCCAGCAGCTTGGAACTATCTTTTGGGAATGAGCAGTTCTTC. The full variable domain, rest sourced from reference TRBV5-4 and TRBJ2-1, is ETGVTQSPTHLIKTRGQQVTLRCSSQSGHNTVSWYQQALGQGPQFIFQYYREEENGRGNFPPRFSGLQFPNYSSELNVNALELDDSALYLCASSLELSFGNEQFFGPGTRLTVL.

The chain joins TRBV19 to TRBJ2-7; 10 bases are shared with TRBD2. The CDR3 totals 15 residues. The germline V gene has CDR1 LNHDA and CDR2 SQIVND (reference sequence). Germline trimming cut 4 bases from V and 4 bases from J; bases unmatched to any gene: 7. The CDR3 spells CASSTAAGGSYEQYF. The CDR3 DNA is TGTGCCAGTAGTACCGCAGCGGGAGGGTCGTACGAGCAGTACTTC.

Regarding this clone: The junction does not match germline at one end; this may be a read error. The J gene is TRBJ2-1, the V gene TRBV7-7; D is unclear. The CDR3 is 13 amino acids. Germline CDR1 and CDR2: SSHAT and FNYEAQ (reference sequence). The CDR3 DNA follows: TGTGCTAGCAGCTTAGATGGCGGTAATGAGCAGTTCTTC. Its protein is CASSLDGGNEQFF. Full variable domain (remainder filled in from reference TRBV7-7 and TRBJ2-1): GAGVSQSPRYKVTKRGQDVTLRCDPISSHATLYWYQQALGQGPEFLTYFNYEAQPDKSGLPSDRFSAERPEGSISTLTIQRTEQRDSAMYRCASSLDGGNEQFFGPGTRLTVL.

The CDR3 sequence: CASSAYGTSGTYEQYF. The CDR3 nucleotides read TGTGCCAGCAGCGCGTACGGGACTAGCGGGACCTACGAGCAGTACTTC. The chain couples TRBV9 to TRBJ2-7; 13 bases fit TRBD2. The ends lost 3 bases at V and 2 bases at J; junction bases unmatched: 5. This CDR3 has 16 amino acids. Germline-derived CDR1 and CDR2 are SGDLS and YYNGEE. The full variable domain, with the rest looked up from reference TRBV9 and TRBJ2-7, is DSGVTQTPKHLITATGQRVTLRCSPRSGDLSVYWYQQSLDQGLQFLIQYYNGEERAKGNILERFSAQQFPDLHSELNLSSLELGDSALYFCASSAYGTSGTYEQYFGPGTRLTVT.

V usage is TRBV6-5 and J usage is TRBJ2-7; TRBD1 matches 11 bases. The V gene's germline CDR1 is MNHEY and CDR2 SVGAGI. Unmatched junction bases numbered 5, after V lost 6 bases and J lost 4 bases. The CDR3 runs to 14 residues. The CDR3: CASSRGTGGYEQYF. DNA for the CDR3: TGTGCCAGCAGCCGAGGGACAGGGGGTTACGAGCAGTACTTC.

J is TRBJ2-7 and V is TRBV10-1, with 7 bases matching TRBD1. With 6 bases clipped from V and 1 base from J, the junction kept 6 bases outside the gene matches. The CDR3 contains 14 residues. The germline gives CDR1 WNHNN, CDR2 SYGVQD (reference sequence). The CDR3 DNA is TGCGCCAGCAGCCCGGGACAGATGTCCTACGAGCAGTACTTC. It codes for CASSPGQMSYEQYF.

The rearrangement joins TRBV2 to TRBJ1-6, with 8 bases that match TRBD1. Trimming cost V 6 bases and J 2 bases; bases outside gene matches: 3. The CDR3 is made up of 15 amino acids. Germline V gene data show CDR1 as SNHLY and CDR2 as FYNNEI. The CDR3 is CASSETGAYNSPLHF. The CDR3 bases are TGTGCCAGCAGCGAGACAGGGGCCTATAATTCACCCCTCCACTTT.

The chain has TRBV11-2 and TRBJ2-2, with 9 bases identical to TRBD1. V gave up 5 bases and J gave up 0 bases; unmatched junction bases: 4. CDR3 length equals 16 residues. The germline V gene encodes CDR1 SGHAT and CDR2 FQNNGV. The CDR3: CASSVRQGANTGELFF. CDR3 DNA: TGTGCCAGCAGCGTAAGACAGGGGGCGAACACCGGGGAGCTGTTTTTT.

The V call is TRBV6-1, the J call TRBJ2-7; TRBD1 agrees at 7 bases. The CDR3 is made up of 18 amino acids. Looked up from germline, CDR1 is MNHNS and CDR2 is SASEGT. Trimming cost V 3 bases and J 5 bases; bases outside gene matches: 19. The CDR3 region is CASSEATHRGNIKDEQYF. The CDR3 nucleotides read TGTGCCAGCAGTGAGGCGACTCACAGGGGTAATATCAAGGACGAGCAGTACTTC.

The CDR3 loop is CASSQNFRDGSNYGYTF. CDR3 nucleotides: TGTGCCAGCTCACAAAACTTTCGCGACGGTTCTAACTATGGCTACACCTTC. This sequence joins TRBV18 and TRBJ1-2; D uncertain. CDR3 length: 17 amino acids. Per germline, CDR1 KGHSH and CDR2 LQKENI. V dropped 4 bases and J dropped 0 bases, with 18 bases sitting between them.

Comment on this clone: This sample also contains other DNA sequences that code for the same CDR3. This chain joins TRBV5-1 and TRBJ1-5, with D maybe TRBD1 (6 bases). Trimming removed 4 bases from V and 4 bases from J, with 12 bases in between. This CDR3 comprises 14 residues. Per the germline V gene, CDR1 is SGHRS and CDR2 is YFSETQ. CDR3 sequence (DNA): TGCGCCAGCAGCCCGGACAGTTCGAATCAGCCCCAGCATTTT. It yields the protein CASSPDSSNQPQHF. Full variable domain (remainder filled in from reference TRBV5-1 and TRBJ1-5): KAGVTQTPRYLIKTRGQQVTLSCSPISGHRSVSWYQQTPGQGLQFLFEYFSETQRNKGNFPGRFSGRQFSNSRSEMNVSTLELGDSALYLCASSPDSSNQPQHFGDGTRLSIL.

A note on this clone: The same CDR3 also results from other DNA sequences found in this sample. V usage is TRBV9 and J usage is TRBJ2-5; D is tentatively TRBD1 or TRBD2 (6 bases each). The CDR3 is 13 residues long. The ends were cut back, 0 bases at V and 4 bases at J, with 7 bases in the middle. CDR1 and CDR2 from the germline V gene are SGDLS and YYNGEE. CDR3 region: CASSVGGAETQYF. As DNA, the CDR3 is TGTGCCAGCAGCGTAGGGGGGGCAGAGACCCAGTACTTC.

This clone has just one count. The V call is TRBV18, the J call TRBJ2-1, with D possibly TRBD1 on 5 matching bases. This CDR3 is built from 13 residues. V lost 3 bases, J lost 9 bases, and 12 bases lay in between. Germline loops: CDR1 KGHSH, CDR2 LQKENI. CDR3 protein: CASSPPTVSEQFF. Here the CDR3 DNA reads TGTGCCAGCTCACCGCCGACAGTTTCTGAGCAGTTCTTC.

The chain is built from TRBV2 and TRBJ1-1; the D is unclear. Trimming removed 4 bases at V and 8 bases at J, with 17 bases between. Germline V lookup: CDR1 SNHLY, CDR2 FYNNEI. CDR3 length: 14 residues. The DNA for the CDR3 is TGTGCCAGCAGTGTAGCAGGATTCATAAGCGAAGCTTTCTTT. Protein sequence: CASSVAGFISEAFF.

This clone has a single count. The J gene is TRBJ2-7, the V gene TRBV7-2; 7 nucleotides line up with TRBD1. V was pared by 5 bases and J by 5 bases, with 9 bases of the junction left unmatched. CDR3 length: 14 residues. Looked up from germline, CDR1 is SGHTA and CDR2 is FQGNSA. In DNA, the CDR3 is TGTGCCAGCAGCGTCCACAGGGGCGTAGACGAGCAGTACTTC. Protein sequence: CASSVHRGVDEQYF.

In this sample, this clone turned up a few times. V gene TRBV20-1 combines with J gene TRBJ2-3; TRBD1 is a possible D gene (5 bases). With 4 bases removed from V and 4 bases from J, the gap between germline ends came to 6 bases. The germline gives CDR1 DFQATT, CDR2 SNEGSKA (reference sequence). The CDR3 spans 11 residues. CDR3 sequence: CSAKGPDTQYF. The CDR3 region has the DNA TGCAGTGCTAAGGGGCCAGATACGCAGTATTTT.

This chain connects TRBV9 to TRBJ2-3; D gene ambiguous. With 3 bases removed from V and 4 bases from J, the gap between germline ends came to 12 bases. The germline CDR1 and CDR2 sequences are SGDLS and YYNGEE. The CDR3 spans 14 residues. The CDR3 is CASSAVGVSDTQYF. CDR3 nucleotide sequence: TGTGCCAGCAGCGCCGTTGGGGTATCAGATACGCAGTATTTT.

CDR3 region: CASSEVLAGGVNEQFF. The CDR3 DNA reads as TGTGCCAGCAGTGAAGTTCTAGCGGGGGGCGTCAATGAGCAGTTCTTC. The chain combines TRBV2 with TRBJ2-1, with 11 bases fitting TRBD2. The CDR3 loop spans 16 amino acids. Germline V gene data show CDR1 as SNHLY and CDR2 as FYNNEI. V dropped 1 base and J dropped 6; count of bases not matched to a gene: 5.

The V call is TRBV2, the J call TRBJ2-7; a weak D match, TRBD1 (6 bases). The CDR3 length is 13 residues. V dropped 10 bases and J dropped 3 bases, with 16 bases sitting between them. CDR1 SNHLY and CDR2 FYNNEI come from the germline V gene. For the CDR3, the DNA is TGTGCCAAACACAGGGTTGAGCGCTACGAGCAGTACTTC. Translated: CAKHRVERYEQYF.

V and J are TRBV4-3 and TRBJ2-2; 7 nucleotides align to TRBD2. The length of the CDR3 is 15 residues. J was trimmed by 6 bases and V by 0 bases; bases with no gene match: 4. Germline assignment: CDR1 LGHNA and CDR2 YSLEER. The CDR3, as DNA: TGCGCCAGCAGCCAAGACCCCCGGGGGGCCGGGGAGCTGTTTTTT. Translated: CASSQDPRGAGELFF.

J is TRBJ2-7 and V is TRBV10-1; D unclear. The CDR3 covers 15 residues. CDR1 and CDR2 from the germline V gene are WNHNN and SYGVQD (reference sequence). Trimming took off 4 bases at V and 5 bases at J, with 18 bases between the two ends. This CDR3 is CASSARYKGSDEQYF. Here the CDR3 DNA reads TGCGCCAGCAGTGCTAGATACAAAGGATCCGACGAGCAGTACTTC.

CDR3 nucleotide sequence: TGTGCCAGCACGGGACAGAACCCTCCCTATGGCTACACCTTC. It is translated as CASTGQNPPYGYTF. This chain joins TRBV2 and TRBJ1-2, with 7 bases identical to TRBD1. The CDR3 length is 14 residues. Per germline, CDR1 SNHLY and CDR2 FYNNEI. With V trimmed by 7 bases and J by 4 bases, 9 bases remained unmatched.

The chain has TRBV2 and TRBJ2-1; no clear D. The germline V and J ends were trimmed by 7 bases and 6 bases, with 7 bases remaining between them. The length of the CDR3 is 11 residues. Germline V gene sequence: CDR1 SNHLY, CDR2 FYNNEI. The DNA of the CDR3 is TGTGCCAGCACATCCGGCAATGAGCAGTTCTTC. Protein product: CASTSGNEQFF.

CDR3 in amino acids: CASSLVGAGYEQYF. The CDR3 region has the DNA TGCGCCAGCAGCTTGGTGGGGGCCGGCTACGAGCAGTACTTC. This chain uses TRBV5-1 with TRBJ2-7; weak D call: TRBD1 (6 bases). There are 14 residues in the CDR3. Germline CDR1 and CDR2: SGHRS and YFSETQ. Deletions cut 0 bases from V and 3 bases from J, with 10 bases between. Full variable domain (rest looked up from reference TRBV5-1 and TRBJ2-7): KAGVTQTPRYLIKTRGQQVTLSCSPISGHRSVSWYQQTPGQGLQFLFEYFSETQRNKGNFPGRFSGRQFSNSRSEMNVSTLELGDSALYLCASSLVGAGYEQYFGPGTRLTVT.

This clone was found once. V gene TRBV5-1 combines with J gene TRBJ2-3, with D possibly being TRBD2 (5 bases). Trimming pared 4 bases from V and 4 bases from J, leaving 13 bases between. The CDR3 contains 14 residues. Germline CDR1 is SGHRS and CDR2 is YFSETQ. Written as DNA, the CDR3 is TGCGCCAGCAGCATAACTAGTTTTTCAGATACGCAGTATTTT. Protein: CASSITSFSDTQYF. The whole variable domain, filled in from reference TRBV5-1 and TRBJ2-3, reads KAGVTQTPRYLIKTRGQQVTLSCSPISGHRSVSWYQQTPGQGLQFLFEYFSETQRNKGNFPGRFSGRQFSNSRSEMNVSTLELGDSALYLCASSITSFSDTQYFGPGTRLTVL.

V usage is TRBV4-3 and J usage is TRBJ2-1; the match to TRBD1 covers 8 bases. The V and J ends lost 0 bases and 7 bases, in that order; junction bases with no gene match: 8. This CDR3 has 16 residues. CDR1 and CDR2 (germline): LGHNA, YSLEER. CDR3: CASSQDLAGGWNEQFF. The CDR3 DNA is TGCGCCAGCAGCCAAGATTTGGCAGGGGGCTGGAATGAGCAGTTCTTC.